The 28 T cell receptor beta chains given below trace back to one sample, sequenced in a study of vaccination effects on CD4 cells after COVID-19 (dated by TCRdb to between 2022 and 2023). Their antigen targets remain unknown. In the ViraFEST assay, PBMC were stimulated with viral peptide pools, and antigen-specific CD4+ T cell clonotypes were then identified by expansion using TCR sequencing. After around ten days of culture, CD4+ T cells were isolated with the EasySep CD4+ T cell isolation kit. Convalescent patients had PCR-confirmed SARS-CoV-2 infection between March and December 2020, before Alpha, Beta and Delta variants emerged in the United States. Receptor amplification or capture employed the immunoSEQ multiplex PCR assay. Entries here come from immuneACCESS through TCRdb and include only in-frame sequences with V and J called. Some clones fail to appear in such tables; in the studies checked, an unresolved V gene covers under half of the shortfall, and the cause of the remainder is unknown. The sample profile shows around 40,000 clones; 75% of them were found once. Just under 30% of the sample goes to the ten largest clones.

This specimen consisted of CD4+ T cells from PBMCs cultured with a peptide pool, obtained before COVID-19 vaccination. Every receptor here comes from a human donor who had a prior SARS-CoV-2 infection.

The sample holds a few counts of this clone. The chain has TRBV6-4 and TRBJ2-3, with TRBD2 identical over 12 bases. V lost 4 bases, J lost 1 base, and 0 bases stayed unmatched. Germline CDR1 and CDR2: MRHNA and SNTAGT. The CDR3 totals 15 residues. CDR3: CASSGTSGGTDTQYF. The CDR3 DNA is TGTGCCAGCAGTGGGACTAGCGGGGGCACAGATACGCAGTATTTT.

Notes on this clone: The junction departs from germline at one end; a sequencing error may be responsible. The rearrangement links TRBV7-6 to TRBJ2-3; 9 bases line up with TRBD2. The CDR3 spans 13 residues. Germline V gene sequence: CDR1 SGHVS, CDR2 FNYEAQ. CDR3 DNA sequence: TGTGCCAGCAGCTTAGGCGGGGGGGACAGCTTCTCTTTT. Translating gives CASSLGGGDSFSF.

The chain couples TRBV9 to TRBJ2-7; the D is unclear. CDR3 length: 12 amino acids. The germline V and J ends were trimmed by 1 base and 3 bases, with 5 bases remaining between them. Germline CDR1 reads SGDLS; CDR2 reads YYNGEE. As DNA, the CDR3 is TGTGCCAGCAGCGTACAGAGCTACGAGCAGTACTTC. Amino acid sequence: CASSVQSYEQYF.

The chain recombines TRBV24-1 with TRBJ2-2, with D perhaps matching TRBD1 or TRBD2 (5 bases each). Trimming cost V 7 bases and J 6 bases, with 14 bases left between them. The CDR3 is made up of 14 amino acids. In germline, CDR1 is KGHDR, CDR2 SFDVKD. The CDR3 nucleotides are TGTGCCACCAGCCGGCACGGGGCGTCCGGGGAGCTGTTTTTT. As protein: CATSRHGASGELFF.

The CDR3 sequence is CASSFDRPTDTQYF. The CDR3 DNA is TGTGCCAGCAGTTTCGACAGGCCCACAGATACGCAGTATTTT. The chain recombines TRBV7-3 with TRBJ2-3; D might be TRBD1 (6 bases). V was shortened by 6 bases and J by 2 bases, with 12 bases between the two germline ends. The CDR3 is 14 residues long. The germline V gene encodes CDR1 SGHTA and CDR2 FQGTGA.

The chain employs TRBV20-1 and TRBJ2-3; TRBD2 agrees at 7 bases. The germline gives CDR1 DFQATT, CDR2 SNEGSKA (reference sequence). There are 18 residues in the CDR3. Unmatched junction bases numbered 16, after V lost 3 bases and J lost 1 base. This CDR3 reads CSASLGGEGYWGTDTQYF. CDR3 coding DNA: TGCAGTGCTAGTCTTGGGGGGGAGGGTTATTGGGGCACAGATACGCAGTATTTT.

This clone was recorded only once. The chain carries TRBV24-1 and TRBJ2-3; D is perhaps TRBD1 or TRBD2 (5 bases each). The CDR3 is 14 residues long. V was cut by 6 bases and J by 8 bases, with 17 bases left in between. Germline V lookup: CDR1 KGHDR, CDR2 SFDVKD. Written as DNA, the CDR3 is TGTGCCACCAGTCCCGGGACCGACGATGGTACGCAGTATTTT. It is translated as CATSPGTDDGTQYF.

A few counts support this clone. The V and J genes are TRBV5-1 and TRBJ1-4, with TRBD1 matching 8 bases. CDR1 SGHRS and CDR2 YFSETQ come from the germline V gene. The CDR3 loop spans 17 amino acids. Unmatched junction bases numbered 8, after V lost 4 bases and J lost 0 bases. CDR3 in DNA: TGCGCCAGCAGCCGCGGACAGGGCCTTGCAACTAATGAAAAACTGTTTTTT. It yields the protein CASSRGQGLATNEKLFF.

This clone was detected only once. The rearrangement links TRBV5-4 to TRBJ2-7, with a weak D call TRBD2 (5 bases). Trimming removed 4 bases at V and 3 bases at J, with 11 bases between. CDR3 length: 13 amino acids. CDR1 SGHNT and CDR2 YYREEE come from the germline V gene (reference sequence). The CDR3 DNA reads as TGTGCCAGCAGCCCACCGGGGAACTACGAGCAGTACTTC. Translating it yields CASSPPGNYEQYF.

This clone turned up a few times. The chain carries TRBV18 and TRBJ2-1; TRBD2 matches at 14 bases. Losses at the gene ends were 6 bases for V and 8 bases for J; bases not matched to a gene: 6. CDR3 length: 15 residues. Germline CDR1 is KGHSH and CDR2 is LQKENI. The CDR3 sequence: CASSGGLAGGDEQFF. CDR3 coding DNA: TGTGCCAGCTCGGGAGGACTAGCGGGGGGCGATGAGCAGTTCTTC.

The V gene is TRBV10-3, the J gene TRBJ2-1; 9 bases map to TRBD2. J was trimmed by 5 bases and V by 9 bases; bases with no gene match: 11. Germline-derived CDR1 and CDR2 are ENHRY and SYGVKD. The CDR3 spans 15 residues. For the CDR3, the DNA is TGTGCCATTGCCCCGCGGTTAGCGGGAGACAATGAGCAGTTCTTC. Translation: CAIAPRLAGDNEQFF.

This clone was detected only a few times. Written as DNA, the CDR3 is TGTGCCAGCAGCTCCCCGAGGCTGAGAGTAGAAAAACTGTTTTTT. It yields the protein CASSSPRLRVEKLFF. The V gene is TRBV7-9, the J gene TRBJ1-4; D is unresolved. Trimming removed 4 bases from V and 8 bases from J, with 17 bases in between. This CDR3 has 15 residues. Germline V lookup: CDR1 SEHNR, CDR2 FQNEAQ (reference sequence).

Comments on this clone: The same CDR3 can be traced to other DNA sequences in this sample. This chain joins TRBV19 and TRBJ1-2, with D tentatively TRBD1 (6 bases). The germline V gene encodes CDR1 LNHDA and CDR2 SQIVND (reference sequence). V lost 5 bases, J lost 4 bases, and 11 bases lay in between. The CDR3 has 13 amino acids. CDR3 sequence (DNA): TGTGCCAGTAGTCCTCAGGGGTTCTATGGCTACACCTTC. This translates into CASSPQGFYGYTF.

The chain has TRBV7-8 and TRBJ2-1; 14 bases align to TRBD2. This CDR3 region has 17 residues. V lost 7 bases, J lost 4 bases, and 9 bases stayed unmatched. Germline V CDR1 and CDR2: SGHVS, FQNEAQ. In DNA, the CDR3 is TGTGCCAGCAACCCAGCGGGACTAGCGGGGGTATACAATGAGCAGTTCTTC. Translated, it gives CASNPAGLAGVYNEQFF.

The chain employs TRBV4-1 and TRBJ2-1; D not certain. This CDR3 contains 14 residues. V was trimmed by 2 bases and J by 0 bases, leaving 5 bases between them. Per germline, CDR1 MGHRA and CDR2 YSYEKL. The CDR3 protein is CASSQLGSYNEQFF. CDR3 DNA: TGCGCCAGCAGCCAACTTGGCTCCTACAATGAGCAGTTCTTC.

V usage is TRBV29-1 and J usage is TRBJ2-7; D is ambiguous. V dropped 5 bases and J dropped 7 bases, with 18 bases sitting between them. CDR1 is SQVTM, CDR2 ANQGSEA, per germline. The CDR3 is 13 amino acids. The CDR3: CSVSYPLLQEQYF. The CDR3 DNA follows: TGCAGCGTTTCGTATCCTCTCCTACAGGAGCAGTACTTC.

A few counts support this clone. The V call is TRBV4-2, the J call TRBJ2-7; D is unclear. V lost 4 bases and J 1 base, leaving 14 bases between the germline ends. This CDR3 comprises 15 residues. The germline V gene encodes CDR1 LGHNA and CDR2 YNFKEQ. The CDR3, as DNA: TGTGCCAGCAGCCCTACGAGACTGAGGTCCTACGAGCAGTACTTC. It is translated as CASSPTRLRSYEQYF.

The V call is TRBV9, the J call TRBJ2-3, with D maybe TRBD1 (5 bases). CDR3 size: 15 residues. Germline CDR1 reads SGDLS; CDR2 reads YYNGEE. V lost 3 bases to trimming and J lost 2 bases, with 13 bases between them. The CDR3 region is CASSAKTAFTDTQYF. The CDR3 DNA reads as TGTGCCAGCAGCGCTAAGACAGCTTTCACAGATACGCAGTATTTT. The variable domain in full, completed from reference TRBV9 and TRBJ2-3, reads DSGVTQTPKHLITATGQRVTLRCSPRSGDLSVYWYQQSLDQGLQFLIQYYNGEERAKGNILERFSAQQFPDLHSELNLSSLELGDSALYFCASSAKTAFTDTQYFGPGTRLTVL.

V gene TRBV15 combines with J gene TRBJ2-2; no definite D call. V was cut by 0 bases and J by 6 bases, with 8 bases left in between. The CDR3 length is 14 residues. Germline-derived CDR1 and CDR2 are LNHNV and YYDKDF (reference sequence). CDR3 sequence: CATSREPPPGELFF. The CDR3, as DNA: TGTGCCACCAGCAGAGAGCCCCCTCCCGGGGAGCTGTTTTTT.

This clone occurred once. The J gene is TRBJ2-7, the V gene TRBV7-2, with 8 nucleotides matching TRBD1. Germline CDR1 is SGHTA and CDR2 is FQGNSA. The CDR3 has 14 amino acids. The J segment lost 5 bases and the V segment lost 2 bases, leaving 5 bases of the junction unmatched. The CDR3 loop is CASSLRDRSNEQYF. The CDR3 region has the DNA TGTGCCAGCAGCTTACGGGACAGGTCAAACGAGCAGTACTTC.

This rearrangement joins TRBV4-3 to TRBJ2-7; 7 bases fit TRBD1. Trimming removed 5 bases from V and 1 base from J; junction bases left unmatched: 5. The germline V gene encodes CDR1 LGHNA and CDR2 YSLEER. This CDR3 contains 14 residues. The CDR3 DNA reads as TGCGCCAGCAGCACAGAGACAGGGTCCTACGAGCAGTACTTC. The encoded protein is CASSTETGSYEQYF.

The chain has TRBV5-1 and TRBJ2-3, with D hard to call. Trimming pared 5 bases from V and 2 bases from J, leaving 12 bases between. The CDR3 length is 14 residues. Germline V lookup: CDR1 SGHRS, CDR2 YFSETQ. DNA for the CDR3: TGCGCCAGCAGTCCTCTCCCCGACACAGATACGCAGTATTTT. Translation gives CASSPLPDTDTQYF. The full variable domain, completed using reference TRBV5-1 and TRBJ2-3, is KAGVTQTPRYLIKTRGQQVTLSCSPISGHRSVSWYQQTPGQGLQFLFEYFSETQRNKGNFPGRFSGRQFSNSRSEMNVSTLELGDSALYLCASSPLPDTDTQYFGPGTRLTVL.

This chain's CDR3 is CASSQEFVQGGQPQHF. The CDR3 nucleotides read TGCGCCAGCAGCCAAGAGTTTGTACAGGGCGGACAGCCCCAGCATTTT. The V call is TRBV4-1, the J call TRBJ1-5; a weak D match, TRBD1 (6 bases). Germline loops: CDR1 MGHRA, CDR2 YSYEKL. V was trimmed by 0 bases and J by 7 bases, leaving 16 bases between them. The CDR3 is 16 amino acids.

The chain uses TRBV28 and TRBJ1-2, with a weak D call TRBD1 (5 bases). The germline V and J ends were trimmed by 3 bases and 6 bases, with 17 bases remaining between them. Germline values: CDR1 MDHEN, CDR2 SYDVKM. CDR3 length equals 15 residues. The CDR3 is CASSLGVGAINGYTF. The CDR3 nucleotides are TGTGCCAGCAGTTTGGGGGTGGGTGCGATTAATGGCTACACCTTC.

The gene calls are TRBV5-1 and TRBJ1-2; possible D gene TRBD1, 5 bases. This CDR3 is 13 amino acids long. Trimming stripped 4 bases from V and 5 bases from J, with 12 bases between. Looked up from germline, CDR1 is SGHRS and CDR2 is YFSETQ. The CDR3 region has the DNA TGCGCCAGCAGCGGGGGGACGGAGTATGGCTACACCTTC. Protein product: CASSGGTEYGYTF.

This chain joins TRBV6-6 and TRBJ1-4; possible D gene TRBD1, 6 bases. Germline V gives CDR1 MNHNY, CDR2 SVGAGI (reference sequence). The ends were cut back, 8 bases at V and 3 bases at J, with 19 bases in the middle. The CDR3 is 16 residues long. CDR3 sequence reads: CASVRGGLGANEKLFF. The CDR3 bases are TGTGCCAGCGTCAGAGGGGGGTTGGGGGCTAATGAAAAACTGTTTTTT.

The chain carries TRBV5-1 and TRBJ1-2, with a tentative D call TRBD1 (6 bases). This CDR3 spans 16 amino acids. Germline V gene sequence: CDR1 SGHRS, CDR2 YFSETQ. V was clipped by 3 bases and J by 4 bases, with 19 bases between them. CDR3 sequence: CASSSDLTGPSYGYTF. CDR3 sequence (DNA): TGCGCCAGCAGCTCCGACCTGACAGGTCCCTCCTATGGCTACACCTTC.

This clone was seen a few times. J is TRBJ2-5 and V is TRBV9; 9 bases fit TRBD2. With 4 bases clipped from V and 1 base from J, the junction kept 5 bases outside the gene matches. This CDR3 has 15 amino acids. CDR1 is SGDLS, CDR2 YYNGEE, per germline. The CDR3 loop is CASSPGTSLQETQYF. The CDR3 DNA follows: TGTGCCAGCAGCCCGGGGACTAGCCTCCAAGAGACCCAGTACTTC.